The 29 T cell receptor beta chains given below trace back to one sample, sequenced in a study of blood T cells in healthy people across ages. Through a sample-barcoded 5' primer and a J-beta primer mix, a second PCR was run for roughly 6 to 12 cycles. One entry per CDR3 protein, called by TCRdb with MiXCR from the 5' RACE reads. The data hold over 950,000 distinct CDR3 sequences, with roughly two fifths observed a single time. Sequenced material: blood. These receptors were taken from a man in his late teens or twenties in good health.

This clonotype was observed once. The gene calls are TRBV3-1 and TRBJ1-5; TRBD1 aligns across 7 bases. Germline CDR1 is LGHDT and CDR2 is YNNKEL (reference sequence). This CDR3 region has 15 residues. V lost 2 bases, J lost 7 bases, and 8 bases stayed unmatched. The DNA of the CDR3 is TGTGCCAGCAGCCAACCACAGGGGCCAAGGCAGCCCCAGCATTTT. Translated: CASSQPQGPRQPQHF.

As for this clonotype: Germline and junction disagree at one end, which may indicate a read error. V and J are TRBV25-1 and TRBJ1-2; D might be TRBD1 (5 bases). This CDR3 spans 14 amino acids. Germline CDR1 MGHDK, CDR2 SYGVNS. The CDR3 DNA reads TGTGCCGGCAGTGGAGGGGAAGTCAACTATGGCTACACCTTC. Its translation: CAGSGGEVNYGYTF.

This clonotype was counted a few times. The rearrangement joins TRBV3-1 to TRBJ2-1; D is perhaps TRBD2 (7 bases). The CDR3 covers 17 residues. The germline V gene encodes CDR1 LGHDT and CDR2 YNNKEL (reference sequence). Trimming removed 4 bases at V and 7 bases at J, with 23 bases between. CDR3: CASSLSRGGVDGNEQFF. The CDR3 region has the DNA TGTGCCAGCAGCCTAAGTAGGGGGGGGGTTGACGGAAATGAGCAGTTCTTC.

The chain carries TRBV6-6 and TRBJ1-2; no clear D gene. Germline V gene sequence: CDR1 MNHNY, CDR2 SVGAGI (reference sequence). The CDR3 has 15 amino acids. The V end lost 2 bases, the J end lost 4 bases, and 14 bases lay between the germline ends. CDR3 bases: TGTGCCAGCAGTTACGAGAGGGATGGGAGCTATGGCTACACCTTC. This sequence encodes CASSYERDGSYGYTF.

This clonotype showed up just a few times. The chain combines TRBV10-3 with TRBJ2-6; D might be TRBD1 or TRBD2, each matching 5 bases. CDR1 ENHRY and CDR2 SYGVKD come from the germline V gene. This CDR3 has 15 residues. Trimming took 4 bases from V and 0 from J, leaving 7 bases between them. CDR3 nucleotides: TGTGCCATCAGTGTCGGGGCCTCTGGGGCCAACGTCCTGACTTTC. Its translation: CAISVGASGANVLTF.

Remarks on this clonotype: The junction does not match germline at one end; this may be a read error. The chain carries TRBV6-6 and TRBJ1-2; D ambiguous. The CDR3 consists of 11 residues. Per the germline V gene, CDR1 is MNHNY and CDR2 is SVGAGI (reference sequence). The CDR3 reads CANSGSYGYTF. The DNA for the CDR3 is TGTGCCAACAGTGGATCCTATGGCTACACCTTC.

The chain uses TRBV7-3 and TRBJ2-7; possible D gene TRBD1, 6 bases. With 1 base removed from V and 1 base from J, the gap between germline ends came to 11 bases. The CDR3 spans 15 residues. The V gene's germline CDR1 is SGHTA and CDR2 FQGTGA. The CDR3 reads CASSLNPGQSYEQYF. DNA for the CDR3: TGTGCCAGCAGCTTAAATCCCGGACAGTCCTACGAGCAGTACTTC.

V is TRBV27 and J is TRBJ1-6; TRBD1 agrees at 11 bases. The CDR3 runs 14 residues. Germline CDR1 and CDR2: MNHEY and SMNVEV (reference sequence). J gave up 10 bases and V 5 bases, and 4 bases lay outside the gene matches. In DNA, the CDR3 is TGTGCCAGCAGTGCGGACAGGGGGCTATCACCCCTCCACTTT. Protein sequence: CASSADRGLSPLHF.

The J gene is TRBJ1-2, the V gene TRBV5-1; perhaps TRBD1 as D (6 bases). This CDR3 has 15 residues. V lost 3 bases, J lost 7 bases, and 19 bases lay in between. Germline CDR1 is SGHRS and CDR2 is YFSETQ. The CDR3 is CASSSDQQGIGGYTF. CDR3 coding DNA: TGCGCCAGCAGCTCCGATCAACAGGGTATAGGTGGCTACACCTTC.

The J gene is TRBJ1-1, the V gene TRBV6-6, with a tentative D call TRBD1 (6 bases). Germline V gives CDR1 MNHNY, CDR2 SVGAGI (reference sequence). The CDR3 contains 14 residues. V lost 8 bases to trimming and J lost 0 bases, with 13 bases between them. The DNA of the CDR3 is TGTGCCAGCTGTCCGACAGGCATGAACACTGAAGCTTTCTTT. As protein: CASCPTGMNTEAFF.

A few counts support this clonotype. The CDR3 here is CSVGGDTQYF. CDR3 sequence (DNA): TGCAGCGTTGGCGGAGATACGCAGTATTTT. The rearrangement uses TRBV29-1 and TRBJ2-3; D ambiguous. This CDR3 has 10 amino acids. Germline CDR1 SQVTM, CDR2 ANQGSEA. Trimming removed 4 bases from V and 5 bases from J, with 4 bases in between.

There are a few counts of this clonotype. The V and J genes are TRBV5-4 and TRBJ1-1, with 10 bases aligning to TRBD1. The CDR3 has 15 residues. Germline CDR1 SGHNT, CDR2 YYREEE (reference sequence). Unmatched junction bases numbered 5, after V lost 4 bases and J lost 2 bases. CDR3 nucleotides: TGTGCCAGCAGCACATGGACAGGGGGAAACACTGAAGCTTTCTTT. Residues: CASSTWTGGNTEAFF.

The V and J genes are TRBV10-3 and TRBJ1-6, with D possibly TRBD1 on 5 matching bases. Trimming cost V 5 bases and J 8 bases, with 13 bases left between them. This CDR3 has 14 amino acids. Germline V gene data show CDR1 as ENHRY and CDR2 as SYGVKD. The CDR3 sequence: CAISYGGLDSPLHF. CDR3 DNA: TGTGCCATCAGTTATGGGGGGTTGGATTCACCCCTCCACTTT.

The rearrangement links TRBV7-9 to TRBJ2-5; D uncertain. The CDR3 has 14 amino acids. Trimming left V 2 bases short and J 3 bases short, with 10 bases between. Germline V gives CDR1 SEHNR, CDR2 FQNEAQ (reference sequence). CDR3 bases: TGTGCCAGCAGCTTATTAGTCAGAGAAGAGACCCAGTACTTC. Translating it yields CASSLLVREETQYF.

The V call is TRBV20-1, the J call TRBJ2-1; 15 bases are shared with TRBD2. CDR3 length equals 17 residues. Germline assignment: CDR1 DFQATT and CDR2 SNEGSKA (reference sequence). V gave up 3 bases and J gave up 0 bases; unmatched junction bases: 3. The chain's CDR3 is CSASGLAGGSSYNEQFF. The DNA of the CDR3 is TGCAGTGCTAGCGGACTAGCGGGGGGGAGCTCCTACAATGAGCAGTTCTTC.

CDR3 coding DNA: TGTGCCAGCAGCCCAAGAGGATCCCGCAATCAGCCCCAGCATTTT. Translating gives CASSPRGSRNQPQHF. This chain links TRBV27 with TRBJ1-5; D is ambiguous. Looked up from germline, CDR1 is MNHEY and CDR2 is SMNVEV (reference sequence). The CDR3 totals 15 residues. Trimming removed 6 bases at V and 2 bases at J, with 14 bases between.

This clonotype showed up just a few times. CDR3 amino acids: CASSHTSPMRFF. In DNA form, the CDR3 reads TGTGCCAGCAGCCATACTAGCCCCATGCGGTTCTTC. V usage is TRBV14 and J usage is TRBJ2-1; D possibly corresponds to TRBD2 (6 bases). The germline CDR1 and CDR2 sequences are SGHDN and FVKESK. CDR3 length: 12 residues. V was clipped by 3 bases and J by 15 bases, with 15 bases between them.

The chain has TRBV20-1 and TRBJ1-1; D ambiguous. CDR1 is DFQATT and CDR2 is SNEGSKA in the germline V gene (reference sequence). The CDR3 length is 14 residues. V shed 4 bases and J shed 4 bases, with 16 bases lying between them. Here the CDR3 DNA reads TGCAGTGCTAAAGTAGGCGGCTCTACCACTGAAGCTTTCTTT. Encoded protein: CSAKVGGSTTEAFF.

CDR3 amino acids: CASSGQGSIYGYTF. CDR3 in DNA: TGTGCCAGCAGCGGACAGGGATCGATCTATGGCTACACCTTC. V gene TRBV6-5 combines with J gene TRBJ1-2; the match to TRBD1 covers 8 bases. CDR1 and CDR2 from the germline V gene are MNHEY and SVGAGI. The CDR3 has 14 residues. The V gene end was trimmed by 6 bases and the J gene end by 4 bases; junction bases not matched to a gene: 7.

This chain connects TRBV4-3 to TRBJ2-5; a weak D match, TRBD2 (7 bases). Trimming stripped 4 bases from V and 11 bases from J, with 26 bases between. Germline V gives CDR1 LGHNA, CDR2 YSLEER. The CDR3 runs 16 residues. The CDR3 sequence: CASSPSGGLPMIVQYF. DNA of the CDR3: TGCGCCAGCAGCCCCTCCGGGGGGCTACCAATGATTGTGCAGTACTTC.

J is TRBJ1-1 and V is TRBV25-1; D gene uncertain. Trimming stripped 7 bases from V and 6 bases from J, with 15 bases between. This CDR3 comprises 13 residues. Germline CDR1 is MGHDK and CDR2 is SYGVNS. CDR3 nucleotide sequence: TGTGCCAGCATTTCAACAGAGAGGGCTGAAGCTTTCTTT. This codes for CASISTERAEAFF.

This clonotype occurred a few times. The chain recombines TRBV12-3 or TRBV12-4 with TRBJ1-6; no definite D call. With 4 bases removed from V and 9 bases from J, the gap between germline ends came to 7 bases. The CDR3 runs to 12 residues. CDR3 sequence: CASSSSSSPLHF. CDR3 DNA sequence: TGTGCCAGCAGTTCGTCGAGTTCACCCCTCCACTTT.

This clonotype was observed a handful of times. V usage is TRBV4-2 and J usage is TRBJ2-1; 9 nucleotides agree with TRBD1. V dropped 1 base and J dropped 0; count of bases not matched to a gene: 4. Germline V lookup: CDR1 LGHNA, CDR2 YNFKEQ. This CDR3 region has 17 residues. This CDR3 reads CASSQVWTGDSYNEQFF. The DNA for the CDR3 is TGTGCCAGCAGCCAAGTGTGGACAGGGGACTCCTACAATGAGCAGTTCTTC.

Written as DNA, the CDR3 is TGTGCCAGCAGTGTTAGCACAGGGGGTATGTTCACTGAAGCTTTCTTT. Amino acid sequence: CASSVSTGGMFTEAFF. The chain employs TRBV2 and TRBJ1-1, with 8 bases fitting TRBD1. The CDR3 sequence is 16 residues long. V trimming: 4 bases; J trimming: 4 bases; junction bases outside the gene matches: 11. CDR1 SNHLY and CDR2 FYNNEI come from the germline V gene. The full variable domain, in which reference TRBV2 and TRBJ1-1 provide the parts outside the CDR3, is EPEVTQTPSHQVTQMGQEVILRCVPISNHLYFYWYRQILGQKVEFLVSFYNNEISEKSEIFDDQFSVERPDGSNFTLKIRSTKLEDSAMYFCASSVSTGGMFTEAFFGQGTRLTVV.

The chain links TRBV3-1 to TRBJ1-1; TRBD1 is a possible D gene (5 bases). The CDR3 has 16 amino acids. V was cut by 1 base and J by 0 bases, with 12 bases left in between. From germline, CDR1 is LGHDT and CDR2 YNNKEL (reference sequence). CDR3 sequence: CASSQVAGRVNTEAFF. CDR3 bases: TGTGCCAGCAGCCAAGTCGCAGGGCGAGTGAACACTGAAGCTTTCTTT.

In this sample, this clonotype turned up a few times. The rearrangement joins TRBV6-1 to TRBJ1-2, with no clear D. The CDR3 is made up of 16 amino acids. Looked up from germline, CDR1 is MNHNS and CDR2 is SASEGT. Trimming removed 6 bases at V and 0 bases at J, with 17 bases between. The CDR3 DNA is TGTGCCAGCAGAGAACGTCCGGGAACAGCTAACTATGGCTACACCTTC. Its protein product is CASRERPGTANYGYTF.

The J gene is TRBJ2-4, the V gene TRBV11-1; TRBD2 is a possible D gene (6 bases). Trimming removed 5 bases at V and 13 bases at J, with 27 bases between. The germline V gene has CDR1 SGHAT and CDR2 FQDESV (reference sequence). There are 16 residues in the CDR3. CDR3 sequence (DNA): TGTGCCAGCAGCGATAGCCAAGCGGGCTACTACAATGAGCAGTACTTC. Amino acids: CASSDSQAGYYNEQYF. The full variable domain, its missing parts supplied by reference TRBV11-1 and TRBJ2-4, is EAEVAQSPRYKITEKSQAVAFWCDPISGHATLYWYRQILGQGPELLVQFQDESVVDDSQLPKDRFSAERLKGVDSTLKIQPAELGDSAMYLCASSDSQAGYYNEQYFGAGTRLSVL.

A few counts support this clonotype. This sequence joins TRBV9 and TRBJ1-2, with D hard to call. V lost 3 bases and J lost 0, with 9 bases in between. CDR3 length: 14 residues. From germline, CDR1 is SGDLS and CDR2 YYNGEE. DNA of the CDR3: TGTGCCAGCAGCGAAGGAACTTCTAACTATGGCTACACCTTC. This sequence encodes CASSEGTSNYGYTF.

This clonotype was seen more than once but under ten times. The genes are TRBV5-1 and TRBJ1-2; no clear D. The CDR3 runs to 14 residues. Germline V lookup: CDR1 SGHRS, CDR2 YFSETQ. V was cut by 0 bases and J by 7 bases, with 13 bases left in between. CDR3 protein: CASSLVQPESGYTF. CDR3 DNA sequence: TGCGCCAGCAGCTTGGTACAGCCTGAGAGTGGCTACACCTTC.